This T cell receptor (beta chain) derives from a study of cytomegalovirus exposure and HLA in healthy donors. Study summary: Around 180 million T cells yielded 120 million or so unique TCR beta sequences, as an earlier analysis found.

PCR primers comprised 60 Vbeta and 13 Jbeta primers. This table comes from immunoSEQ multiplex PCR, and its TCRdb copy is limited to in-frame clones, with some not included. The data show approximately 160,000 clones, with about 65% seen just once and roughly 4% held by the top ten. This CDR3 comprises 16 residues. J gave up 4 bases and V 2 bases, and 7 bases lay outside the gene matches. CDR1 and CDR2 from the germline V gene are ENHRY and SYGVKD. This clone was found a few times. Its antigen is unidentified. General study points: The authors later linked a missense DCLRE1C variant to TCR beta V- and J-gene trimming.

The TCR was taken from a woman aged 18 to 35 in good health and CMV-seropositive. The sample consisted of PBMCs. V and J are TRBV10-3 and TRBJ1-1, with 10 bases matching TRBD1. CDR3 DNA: TGTGCCATCAGTGAGGAATTGGACAGGGGGGGCACTGAAGCTTTCTTT. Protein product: CAISEELDRGGTEAFF.